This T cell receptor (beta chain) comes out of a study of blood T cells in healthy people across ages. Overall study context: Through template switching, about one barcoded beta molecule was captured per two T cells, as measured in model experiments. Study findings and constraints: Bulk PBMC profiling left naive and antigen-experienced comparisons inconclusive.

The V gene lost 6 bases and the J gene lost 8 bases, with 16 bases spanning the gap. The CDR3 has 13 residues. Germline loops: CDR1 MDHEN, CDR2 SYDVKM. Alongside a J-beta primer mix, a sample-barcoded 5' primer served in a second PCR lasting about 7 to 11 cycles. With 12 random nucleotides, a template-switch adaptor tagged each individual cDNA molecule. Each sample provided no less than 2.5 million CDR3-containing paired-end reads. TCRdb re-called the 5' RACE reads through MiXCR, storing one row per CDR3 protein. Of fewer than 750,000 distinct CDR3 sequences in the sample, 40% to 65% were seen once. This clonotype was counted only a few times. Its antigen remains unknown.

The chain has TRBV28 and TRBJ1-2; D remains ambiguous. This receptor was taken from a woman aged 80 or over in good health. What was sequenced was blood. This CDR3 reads CASRPVHGWGYTF. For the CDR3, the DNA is TGTGCCAGCAGACCCGTGCACGGGTGGGGCTACACCTTC.